This TCR beta chain emerged from a study of response to subunit inactivated influenza vaccine. The germline V gene has CDR1 MNHEY and CDR2 SVGEGT. The CDR3 runs to 16 residues. The V gene end was trimmed by 2 bases and the J gene end by 7 bases; junction bases not matched to a gene: 11. Each CDR3 protein is one row after TCRdb ran MiXCR on the RT-PCR reads. This table holds some 600,000 distinct CDR3 sequences, less than 15% found once. The V call is TRBV6-2 or TRBV6-3, the J call TRBJ2-3; TRBD2 agrees at 8 bases. The specimen was PBMCs from blood, collected around two weeks before vaccination. The source is a man aged 50 to 60 who received an inactivated influenza vaccine. In nucleotides, the CDR3 is TGTGCCAGCAGTTACGCCCCGGGACTAGTTAAAAATACGCAGTATTTT. This encodes CASSYAPGLVKNTQYF.